What follows are 11 T cell receptor beta chains derived from one specimen sequenced in a study of Ad26.COV2.S vaccination and SARS-CoV-2 variants. Described treatment: roughly 19 received Ad26.COV2.S at low or high dose, single or two shots; about 5 received placebo; per-sample allocation not given. After the first vaccine or placebo injection, samples were drawn on day 63. Generated by immunoSEQ multiplex PCR, the TCRdb table keeps only in-frame clones and is missing some. The data hold some 390,000 clones, with 75% to 90% observed a single time. Sequences were derived from peripheral blood, sampled in a trial of Ad26.COV2.S vaccine versus placebo. All receptors come from a person aged 18-60 years who received the Ad26.COV2.S COVID-19 vaccine or a placebo.

The chain links TRBV19 to TRBJ2-6, with D possibly TRBD1 on 6 matching bases. V lost 6 bases and J 0 bases, leaving 15 bases between the germline ends. From germline, CDR1 is LNHDA and CDR2 SQIVND (reference sequence). There are 17 residues in the CDR3. CDR3 sequence: CASRPTGLSSGANVLTF. In DNA form, the CDR3 reads TGTGCCAGTAGACCCACAGGGTTGAGCTCTGGGGCCAACGTCCTGACTTTC.

The chain is built from TRBV18 and TRBJ1-4; D is unresolved. The CDR3 is 13 amino acids. Germline V gives CDR1 KGHSH, CDR2 LQKENI. V lost 4 bases and J lost 7, with 10 bases in between. The CDR3 bases are TGTGCCAGCTCACAAGGTGTGGGTGAAAAACTGTTTTTT. It codes for CASSQGVGEKLFF.

This chain uses TRBV10-3 with TRBJ1-5, with D maybe TRBD1 (5 bases). This CDR3 is built from 11 residues. The V gene's germline CDR1 is ENHRY and CDR2 SYGVKD. V was cut by 3 bases and J by 9 bases, with 6 bases left in between. DNA of the CDR3: TGTGCCATCAGTGACGGGGGGCCCCAGCATTTT. Residues: CAISDGGPQHF.

The count of this clone is one. The chain uses TRBV27 and TRBJ2-6, with D uncertain. CDR1 MNHEY and CDR2 SMNVEV come from the germline V gene (reference sequence). The CDR3 is made up of 14 amino acids. V lost 5 bases to trimming and J lost 2 bases, with 7 bases between them. CDR3 protein: CASSLMAGANVLTF. The CDR3 bases are TGTGCCAGCAGTCTCATGGCTGGGGCCAACGTCCTGACTTTC.

The V call is TRBV12-3 or TRBV12-4, the J call TRBJ1-1; TRBD1 matches at 10 bases. Trimming removed 7 bases from V and 7 bases from J; junction bases left unmatched: 6. This CDR3 region has 13 residues. CDR3 sequence: CASNRQGAFEAFF. In nucleotides, the CDR3 is TGTGCCAGCAACCGACAGGGGGCTTTTGAAGCTTTCTTT.

The chain couples TRBV2 to TRBJ2-7, with TRBD1 identical over 8 bases. In germline, CDR1 is SNHLY, CDR2 FYNNEI. The ends lost 6 bases at V and 4 bases at J; junction bases unmatched: 20. This CDR3 has 18 residues. CDR3 region: CASSPRPGQVHLPYEQYF. Written as DNA, the CDR3 is TGTGCCAGCAGCCCCCGGCCGGGACAGGTTCACCTACCTTACGAGCAGTACTTC.

The rearrangement uses TRBV18 and TRBJ2-5, with 8 positions matching TRBD2. Germline values: CDR1 KGHSH, CDR2 LQKENI. The V gene end was trimmed by 3 bases and the J gene end by 0 bases; junction bases not matched to a gene: 3. CDR3 length: 15 amino acids. The CDR3 nucleotides are TGTGCCAGCTCACCTTCGGGGGGGGACCAAGAGACCCAGTACTTC. The encoded protein is CASSPSGGDQETQYF.

The V call is TRBV5-1, the J call TRBJ2-1, with D possibly being TRBD2 (5 bases). V was pared by 4 bases and J by 7 bases, with 9 bases between. The CDR3 sequence is 12 residues long. Germline assignment: CDR1 SGHRS and CDR2 YFSETQ. The CDR3 loop reads CASSLLDNEQFF. DNA of the CDR3: TGCGCCAGCAGCCTACTAGATAATGAGCAGTTCTTC.

This clone appeared once. The rearrangement links TRBV6-2 or TRBV6-3 to TRBJ1-5, with D maybe TRBD1 (6 bases). The V end lost 2 bases, the J end lost 4 bases, and 9 bases lay between the germline ends. The V gene's germline CDR1 is MNHEY and CDR2 SVGEGT. The CDR3 is made up of 14 amino acids. In DNA form, the CDR3 reads TGTGCCAGCAGTTACGGGACAACAAATCAGCCCCAGCATTTT. This encodes CASSYGTTNQPQHF.

V usage is TRBV12-3 or TRBV12-4 and J usage is TRBJ1-3, with D unresolved. This CDR3 has 13 residues. V shed 5 bases and J shed 3 bases, with 8 bases lying between them. The CDR3 loop is CASSEIIGNTIYF. The CDR3, as DNA: TGTGCCAGCAGTGAGATCATTGGAAACACCATATATTTT.

The CDR3 is CASSYRGLRNTEAFF. DNA of the CDR3: TGTGCCAGCAGTTACCGGGGGCTCAGAAACACTGAAGCTTTCTTT. V usage is TRBV6-5 and J usage is TRBJ1-1; D might be TRBD1 (6 bases). With 2 bases removed from V and 2 bases from J, the gap between germline ends came to 12 bases. Per germline, CDR1 MNHEY and CDR2 SVGAGI. The length of the CDR3 is 15 residues.